The rows below give T cell receptor beta chains drawn from one sample of a study of blood T cell repertoires in COVID-19. Sequencing was performed with immunoSEQ multiplex PCR; in TCRdb, only in-frame clones are kept and a portion is missing. The table has about 160,000 clones, about 86% seen once. Sequenced sample: peripheral blood. Receptor source: a man aged 70-80 years with acute or convalescent COVID-19. Each CDR3 is given with its conserved first and last residue. A D gene is named only where the DNA matches it firmly. The size field is filled for only some rows; it gives once, few, many or a size class.

V	size	J	D	DNA	CDR3
TRBV30	NA	TRBJ2-5	TRBD1	TGTGCCTGGAGTGGTGGACAGGGGCAAGAGACCCAGTACTTC	CAWSGGQGQETQYF
TRBV6-5	NA	TRBJ2-7	NA	TGTGCCAGCAGTTACCTCGACTCGACAGGATCCTACGAGCAGTACTTC	CASSYLDSTGSYEQYF
TRBV6-5	few	TRBJ2-7	NA	TGTGCCAGCAGGAGGGGGTGGGAGGGAACCTACGAGCAGTACTTC	CASRRGWEGTYEQYF
TRBV28	NA	TRBJ1-4	NA	TGTGCCAGCGAAGGGGAGGAGGAAAAACTGTTTTTT	CASEGEEEKLFF
TRBV27	NA	TRBJ2-5	TRBD2	TGTGCCAGCAGCCCTCGTGGACTAGCCCTTACCCTTCGGCAAGAGACCCAGTACTTC	CASSPRGLALTLRQETQYF
TRBV6-6	NA	TRBJ1-4	NA	TGTGCCAGCAGCCCGAGACACAGTAATGAAAAACTGTTTTTT	CASSPRHSNEKLFF
TRBV7-2	NA	TRBJ2-5	NA	TGTGCCAGCAGCTTCAACCCCGGAGGGGAGACCCAGTACTTC	CASSFNPGGETQYF
TRBV19	NA	TRBJ2-7	TRBD1	TGTGCCAGTAGTATCCGGGACAGGGGAGGCGAGCAGTACTTC	CASSIRDRGGEQYF
TRBV27	once	TRBJ2-7	NA	TGTGCCAGCAGGATACCAGGGGTTACTCCCGTCTACGAGCAGTACTTC	CASRIPGVTPVYEQYF
TRBV25-1	NA	TRBJ1-1	NA	TGTGCCAGCAGTGCTTCCGGTTTCACTGAAGCTTTCTTT	CASSASGFTEAFF
TRBV6-5	NA	TRBJ2-2	NA	TGTGCCAGCAGTTTCGCGAACACCGGGGAGCTGTTTTTT	CASSFANTGELFF
TRBV28	NA	TRBJ2-7	NA	TGTGCCAGCACGCTGACACAACTGACCTACGAGCAGTACTTC	CASTLTQLTYEQYF
TRBV9	NA	TRBJ2-2	TRBD2	TGTGCCAGCAGCGTAGTGCTAGCGGGAGGGGCCGGGGAGCTGTTTTTT	CASSVVLAGGAGELFF
TRBV30	NA	TRBJ1-3	NA	TGTGCCTGGAGTGTAAAACAGGGAAGCTCTGGAAACACCATATATTTT	CAWSVKQGSSGNTIYF
TRBV2	few	TRBJ2-7	NA	TGTGCCAGCTCTTTTACAGGGTTCGAGCAGTACTTC	CASSFTGFEQYF
TRBV4-1	NA	TRBJ1-5	NA	TGCGCCAGCAGCCAAGTACGGACAGGCAATCAGCCCCAGCATTTT	CASSQVRTGNQPQHF
TRBV11-2	NA	TRBJ2-7	NA	TGTGCCAGCAGCTTAGCAGATTACGAGCAGTACTTC	CASSLADYEQYF
TRBV5-4	NA	TRBJ2-2	TRBD2	TGTGCCAGCAGCTCCCTAGCGGGAGCTGTGAACACCGGGGAGCTGTTTTTT	CASSSLAGAVNTGELFF
TRBV28	NA	TRBJ2-7	TRBD1	TGTGCCAGCAGTTTTGAACAGGGGACCTACGAGCAGTACTTC	CASSFEQGTYEQYF